The entry below describes one T cell receptor beta chain. Antigen: not known. The sort gate was single viable CD3+CD4+CD8-CD45RO+ cells for memory CD4+ T cells. Positive selection with CD4 microbeads enriched total CD4+ T cells. In the original analysis: After removing out-of-frame reads, 2 million to 2.5 million distinct TCRbeta sequences remained. TCRdb's copy holds only in-frame clones and misses some; the assay was immunoSEQ multiplex PCR. For V, J and clone size, that table is used; D and trimming come from the DNA. The sample lists tens of thousands of clones, about 80% occurring once. The data stem from a study of memory CD4+ T cells and cytomegalovirus serostatus. Study background: This sample comes from healthy Belgian adults, about nine CMV seropositive, around 26 seronegative.

General observations from the study: CMV serostatus prediction reached median AUC approximately 0.95, or 0.91 with US-trained model.

CDR1 is WNHNN and CDR2 is SYGVQD in the germline V gene (reference sequence). There are 14 residues in the CDR3. The V end was cut by 4 bases, the J end by 0 bases, with 4 bases between. The V and J genes are TRBV10-1 and TRBJ2-6; D is unresolved. The clonotype was recovered from an adult in good health and CMV-seronegative. Material for sequencing was memory CD4+ T cells from blood. This chain's CDR3 is CASSGGSGANVLTF. In DNA, the CDR3 is TGCGCCAGCAGTGGGGGCTCTGGGGCCAACGTCCTGACTTTC.